This T cell receptor beta chain was sequenced in a study of blood T cell repertoires in COVID-19. Study overall: Both acute and convalescent COVID-19 samples were obtained from the United States, Italy and Spain. The cDNA or gDNA used as material had been derived from T cells, B-cell-depleted T cells, or PBMCs.

In Seattle, patients joined the study during active infection and were tracked longitudinally. This CDR3 contains 14 residues. CDR1 PRHDT and CDR2 FYEKMQ come from the germline V gene (reference sequence). V lost 7 bases to trimming and J lost 7 bases; unmatched junction nucleotides: 7. TCRdb keeps only in-frame clones here, not all; method: immunoSEQ multiplex PCR. The sample shows tens of thousands of clones, 80% to 90% of them seen only once. This clonotype originated in a man between 40 and 49 years old with COVID-19, enrolled during active disease. The J gene is TRBJ2-1, the V gene TRBV13, with 10 bases aligning to TRBD2. Sequences were obtained from peripheral blood. The CDR3 loop reads CASTIAGGKNEQFF. CDR3 nucleotide sequence: TGTGCCAGCACCATAGCGGGAGGTAAAAATGAGCAGTTCTTC. Based on the CDR3 plus reference TRBV13 and TRBJ2-1, the full variable domain is AAGVIQSPRHLIKEKRETATLKCYPIPRHDTVYWYQQGPGQDPQFLISFYEKMQSDKGSIPDRFSAQQFSDYHSELNMSSLELGDSALYFCASTIAGGKNEQFFGPGTRLTVL.